A single sample gave rise to the 2 T cell receptor beta chains below, sequenced in a study of T-cell reconstitution after alpha-beta-depleted transplantation in children. Library preparation (for TCRbeta) was performed with unique molecular identifiers. TCRdb re-called the PCR reads through MiXCR, storing one row per CDR3 protein. The table has more than 200,000 distinct CDR3 sequences, 9% to 10% seen once. This sample comprised PBMCs from the stem cell graft donor, obtained from the stem cell graft. The receptors shown here come from a human donor who donated a stem cell graft to a child with SCID.

There are many counts of this clonotype. This chain links TRBV20-1 with TRBJ2-2; 8 bases match TRBD1. The V gene's germline CDR1 is DFQATT and CDR2 SNEGSKA (reference sequence). The CDR3 loop spans 14 amino acids. V gave up 8 bases and J gave up 3 bases; unmatched junction bases: 8. The CDR3 DNA is TGCAGTCCCTTGGGGGGACAGGACACCGGGGAGCTGTTTTTT. Amino acids: CSPLGGQDTGELFF.

The table lists this clonotype with a few counts. The rearrangement links TRBV5-1 to TRBJ1-2; 7 bases agree with TRBD1. Trimming cost V 4 bases and J 6 bases; bases outside gene matches: 9. The CDR3 loop spans 14 amino acids. Germline V CDR1 and CDR2: SGHRS, YFSETQ. The CDR3 loop is CASSPGQVENGYTF. CDR3 sequence (DNA): TGCGCCAGCAGCCCCGGACAGGTAGAAAATGGCTACACCTTC.